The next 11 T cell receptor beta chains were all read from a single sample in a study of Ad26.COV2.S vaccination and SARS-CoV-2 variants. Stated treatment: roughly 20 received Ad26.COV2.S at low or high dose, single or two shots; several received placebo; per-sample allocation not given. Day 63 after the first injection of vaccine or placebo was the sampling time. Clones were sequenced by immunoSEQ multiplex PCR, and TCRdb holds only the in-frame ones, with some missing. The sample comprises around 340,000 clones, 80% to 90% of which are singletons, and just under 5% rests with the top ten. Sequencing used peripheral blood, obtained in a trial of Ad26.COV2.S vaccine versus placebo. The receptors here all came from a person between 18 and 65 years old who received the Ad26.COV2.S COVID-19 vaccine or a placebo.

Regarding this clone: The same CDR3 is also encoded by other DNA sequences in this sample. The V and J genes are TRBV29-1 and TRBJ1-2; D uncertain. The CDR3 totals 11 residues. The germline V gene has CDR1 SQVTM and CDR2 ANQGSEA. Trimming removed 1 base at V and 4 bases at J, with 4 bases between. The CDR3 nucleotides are TGCAGCGTTGAAGGACTCTATGGCTACACCTTC. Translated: CSVEGLYGYTF.

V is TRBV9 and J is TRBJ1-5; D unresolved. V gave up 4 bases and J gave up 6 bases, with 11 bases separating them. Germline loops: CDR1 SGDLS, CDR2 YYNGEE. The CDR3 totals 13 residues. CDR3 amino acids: CASSTHTGQPQHF. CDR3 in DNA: TGTGCCAGCAGCACCCATACCGGTCAGCCCCAGCATTTT.

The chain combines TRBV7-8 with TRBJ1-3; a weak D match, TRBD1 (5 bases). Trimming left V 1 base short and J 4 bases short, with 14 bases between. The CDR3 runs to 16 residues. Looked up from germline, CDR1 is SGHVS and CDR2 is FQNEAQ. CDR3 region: CASSLGGGPLGNTIYF. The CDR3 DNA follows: TGTGCCAGCAGCTTAGGGGGCGGACCCCTGGGAAACACCATATATTTT. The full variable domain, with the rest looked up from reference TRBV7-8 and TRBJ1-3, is GAGVSQSPRYKVAKRGQDVALRCDPISGHVSLFWYQQALGQGPEFLTYFQNEAQLDKSGLPSDRFFAERPEGSVSTLKIQRTQQEDSAVYLCASSLGGGPLGNTIYFGEGSWLTVV.

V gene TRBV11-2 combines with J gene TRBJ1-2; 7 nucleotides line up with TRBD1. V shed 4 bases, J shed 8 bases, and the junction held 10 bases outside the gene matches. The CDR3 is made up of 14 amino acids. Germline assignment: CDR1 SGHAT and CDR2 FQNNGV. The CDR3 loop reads CASSSGGSGRGYTF. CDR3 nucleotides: TGTGCCAGCAGCTCAGGGGGTTCGGGGAGGGGCTACACCTTC. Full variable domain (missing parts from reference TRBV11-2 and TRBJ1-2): EAGVAQSPRYKIIEKRQSVAFWCNPISGHATLYWYQQILGQGPKLLIQFQNNGVVDDSQLPKDRFSAERLKGVDSTLKIQPAKLEDSAVYLCASSSGGSGRGYTFGSGTRLTVV.

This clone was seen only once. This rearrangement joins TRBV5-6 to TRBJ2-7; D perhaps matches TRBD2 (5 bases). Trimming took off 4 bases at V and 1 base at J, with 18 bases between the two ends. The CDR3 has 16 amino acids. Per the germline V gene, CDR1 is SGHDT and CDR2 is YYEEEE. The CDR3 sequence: CASSPSGWRSSYEQYF. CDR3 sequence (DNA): TGTGCCAGCAGCCCCTCGGGATGGCGATCATCCTACGAGCAGTACTTC.

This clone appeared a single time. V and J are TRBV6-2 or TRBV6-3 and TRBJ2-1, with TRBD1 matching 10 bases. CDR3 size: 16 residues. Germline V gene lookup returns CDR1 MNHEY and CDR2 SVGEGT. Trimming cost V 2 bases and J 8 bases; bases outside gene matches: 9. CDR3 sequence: CASSYGPGQGVHEQFF. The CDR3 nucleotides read TGTGCCAGCAGTTACGGTCCAGGACAGGGGGTGCATGAGCAGTTCTTC.

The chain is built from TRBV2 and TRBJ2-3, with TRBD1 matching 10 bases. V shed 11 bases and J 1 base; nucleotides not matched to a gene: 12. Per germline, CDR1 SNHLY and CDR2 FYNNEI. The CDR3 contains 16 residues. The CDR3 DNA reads TGTGCCGGCCGACAGGGGGCGGGAGGTGGCACAGATACGCAGTATTTT. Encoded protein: CAGRQGAGGGTDTQYF.

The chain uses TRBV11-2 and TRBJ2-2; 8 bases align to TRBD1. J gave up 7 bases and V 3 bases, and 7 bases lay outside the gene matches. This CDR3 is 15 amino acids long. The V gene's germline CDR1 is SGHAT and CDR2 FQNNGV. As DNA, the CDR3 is TGTGCCAGCAGCTTTTCAGGGGGCGGTATCGGGGAGCTGTTTTTT. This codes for CASSFSGGGIGELFF.

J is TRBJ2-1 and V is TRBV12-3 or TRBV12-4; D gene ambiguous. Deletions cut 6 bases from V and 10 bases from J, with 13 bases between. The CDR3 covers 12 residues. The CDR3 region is CASRLNTGEQFF. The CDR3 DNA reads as TGTGCCAGCAGACTGAATACTGGAGAGCAGTTCTTC.

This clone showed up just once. The CDR3 bases are TGTGCCAGCAGCGGGGACAGGGGTAGGGATGAGCAGTTCTTC. Translation: CASSGDRGRDEQFF. The chain joins TRBV9 to TRBJ2-1, with 10 bases fitting TRBD1. The germline CDR1 and CDR2 sequences are SGDLS and YYNGEE. V was clipped by 3 bases and J by 8 bases; unmatched bases: 5. The CDR3 contains 14 residues.

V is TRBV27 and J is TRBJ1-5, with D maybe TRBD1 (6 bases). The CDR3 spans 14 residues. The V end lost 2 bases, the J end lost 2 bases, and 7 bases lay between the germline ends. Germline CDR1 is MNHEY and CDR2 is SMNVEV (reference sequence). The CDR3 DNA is TGTGCCAGCAGTTTAGGGGGCGGCAATCAGCCCCAGCATTTT. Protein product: CASSLGGGNQPQHF.